This TCR beta chain appears in the sequencing data of a study of T cell changes during pregnancy in multiple sclerosis. Generated by immunoSEQ multiplex PCR, the TCRdb table keeps only in-frame clones and is missing some. The profile shows 69,000 or so clones, roughly 90% of them singletons. This clonotype was obtained from a female donor in good health, enrolled as a control in a pregnancy study. Material: CD4+ T cells from peripheral blood mononuclear cells, obtained in the third trimester of pregnancy.

The CDR3 protein is CASSTTGNKETQYF. The CDR3 bases are TGTGCCAGTAGTACCACAGGGAATAAAGAGACCCAGTACTTC. The J gene is TRBJ2-5, the V gene TRBV19; a possible D gene is TRBD1 (6 bases). CDR3 size: 14 residues. Trimming shortened V by 4 bases and J by 3 bases, and 12 bases separated the two germline ends. CDR1 and CDR2 from the germline V gene are LNHDA and SQIVND (reference sequence).